The rows below give T cell receptor beta chains drawn from one sample of a study of OX40 agonist ivuxolimab in advanced cancers. TCRdb keeps only in-frame clones here, not all; method: immunoSEQ multiplex PCR. The sample includes some 42,000 clones, over 70% of them seen just once. Sequenced here: CD4+ or CD8+ T cells sorted from blood, sampled in a trial of the OX40 agonist ivuxolimab. The receptors derive from an adult with an advanced solid tumor such as melanoma, head and neck, liver or kidney cancer. The CDR3 runs from the conserved cysteine through the conserved F or W. D genes are given only for firm matches. The size field is filled for only some rows; it gives once, few, many or a size class.

D,size,V,J,DNA,CDR3
-,-,TRBV6-1,TRBJ1-2,TGTGCCAGCAGTGAAGGCGTGAATCTGAACTATGGCTACACCTTC,CASSEGVNLNYGYTF
-,few,TRBV9,TRBJ1-5,TGTGCCAGCAGCCCCGGGGCGCCGACGGGGAATCAGCCCCAGCATTTT,CASSPGAPTGNQPQHF
-,-,TRBV9,TRBJ2-5,TGTGCCAGCGCACAGACGACCCAAGAGACCCAGTACTTC,CASAQTTQETQYF
TRBD2,-,TRBV19,TRBJ2-5,TGTGCCAGTAGTATAGAACTATCGGGGGGGTCCTTTCAGTACTTC,CASSIELSGGSFQYF
TRBD1,-,TRBV19,TRBJ2-1,TGTGCCAGTAGTCCCGGGGACAGGGAACTCAATGAGCAGTTCTTC,CASSPGDRELNEQFF
-,-,TRBV7-3,TRBJ1-2,TGTGCCAGCAGCTTAAGTGTAGGGGGGGATGGCTACACCTTC,CASSLSVGGDGYTF
TRBD2,once,TRBV9,TRBJ2-3,TGTGCCAGCAGCGAGGGACTAGCGGGAGTAGATACGCAGTATTTT,CASSEGLAGVDTQYF
-,-,TRBV19,TRBJ2-6,TGTGCCAGTAGTTCGGGGGCAAACTCTGGGGCCAACGTCCTGACTTTC,CASSSGANSGANVLTF
-,-,TRBV6-6,TRBJ2-7,TGTGCCAGCAGTTATAGGACAGACCTTTCTGGCGAGCAGTACTTC,CASSYRTDLSGEQYF
-,-,TRBV4-1,TRBJ2-1,TGCGCCAGCAGCCAAGTTTTAAGGGTCCATGAGCAGTTCTTC,CASSQVLRVHEQFF
-,once,TRBV19,TRBJ1-1,TGTGCCAGCCGTATTCGGACAGTAGTGGAAGCTTTCTTT,CASRIRTVVEAFF
-,-,TRBV6-5,TRBJ1-5,TGTGCCAGCAGTTACGGACAGACCCAGCCCCAGCATTTT,CASSYGQTQPQHF
TRBD1,-,TRBV9,TRBJ1-4,TGTGCCAGCAGCGCAGGACAGGGAGGAGAAAAACTGTTTTTT,CASSAGQGGEKLFF
TRBD1,-,TRBV2,TRBJ2-5,TGTGCCAGCAACAGGGGGGAGACCCAGTACTTC,CASNRGETQYF
TRBD1,-,TRBV27,TRBJ1-1,TGTGCCAGCAGCTCCCCCCGCGGACAGGGGCCCCTCACTGAAGCTTTCTTT,CASSSPRGQGPLTEAFF
-,-,TRBV4-2,TRBJ1-3,TGTGCCAGCAGCCAAGTGTCATCTGGAAACACCATATATTTT,CASSQVSSGNTIYF
-,few,TRBV9,TRBJ2-7,TGTGCCAGCAGCGTAGGGACAACCTCCTACGAGCAGTACTTC,CASSVGTTSYEQYF
TRBD1,-,TRBV19,TRBJ1-5,TGTGCCAGTAGTACGGGGACAGGGAGCAATCAGCCCCAGCATTTT,CASSTGTGSNQPQHF
-,-,TRBV7-3,TRBJ2-3,TGTGCCAGCAGCTTAGCGTCGAGCACAGATACGCAGTATTTT,CASSLASSTDTQYF
-,-,TRBV7-9,TRBJ1-5,TGTGCCAGCAGCTTACAGGCGGATCAGCCCCAGCATTTT,CASSLQADQPQHF
TRBD1,once,TRBV19,TRBJ2-7,TGTGCCAGTGCGCTTGGACAGGGGGCAAGCTACGAGCAGTACTTC,CASALGQGASYEQYF
-,few,TRBV5-6,TRBJ2-7,TGTGCCAGCAGCCGGAGGGCTTCGCTCGGCGAGCAGTACTTC,CASSRRASLGEQYF
-,-,TRBV19,TRBJ2-7,TGTGCCAGTAGTATCGGTGGAGAGTACGAGCAGTACTTC,CASSIGGEYEQYF
TRBD2,-,TRBV29-1,TRBJ2-5,TGCAGCGTGGGCGGACTAGCGGGAGATCAAGAGACCCAGTACTTC,CSVGGLAGDQETQYF
-,-,TRBV6-4,TRBJ2-4,TGTGCCAGCAGTTTTAGGGCACGGGCCAAAAACATTCAGTACTTC,CASSFRARAKNIQYF
TRBD2,-,TRBV2,TRBJ2-7,TGTGCCGGCTCGTCTGCGGGGGGGTGGAACGAGCAGTACTTC,CAGSSAGGWNEQYF
-,-,TRBV4-1,TRBJ1-4,TGCGCCAGCAGCTCCGAGGGAGGGGCATGGGGAGAAAAACTGTTTTTT,CASSSEGGAWGEKLFF
TRBD1,-,TRBV30,TRBJ1-4,TGTGCCTGGGACGGGGGACAGTGGAATGAAAAACTGTTTTTT,CAWDGGQWNEKLFF
-,-,TRBV19,TRBJ1-2,TGTGCCAGTAGACATAGCAACCAGGGATTCTATGGCTACACCTTC,CASRHSNQGFYGYTF
TRBD2,-,TRBV18,TRBJ2-2,TGTGCCAGCTCACTACACCCTCTAGCGGGGGGAAACACCGGGGAGCTGTTTTTT,CASSLHPLAGGNTGELFF
-,-,TRBV5-4,TRBJ2-5,TGTGCCAGCAGCCGACCAGGAGGGGGGGCTTTGGAGACCCAGTACTTC,CASSRPGGGALETQYF
-,-,TRBV4-2,TRBJ1-2,TGTGCCAGCAGCCAAGGAGACACCGCCTATGGCTACACCTTC,CASSQGDTAYGYTF
TRBD1,-,TRBV19,TRBJ1-1,TGTGCCAGTAGACCGGACAGGGGCCGAAGGGCTGAAGCTTTCTTT,CASRPDRGRRAEAFF
TRBD2,-,TRBV10-1,TRBJ2-1,TGCGCCAGCAGTCCCGGGGTAGCGGGAAGTCCCCCGCAGTTCTTC,CASSPGVAGSPPQFF
-,-,TRBV7-3,TRBJ2-5,TGTGCCAGCAGCTTAATGGGGGGTCAAGAGACCCAGTACTTC,CASSLMGGQETQYF
TRBD2,-,TRBV5-1,TRBJ2-1,TGCGCCAGCATGAAGCGGGAGAACGACAATGAGCAGTTCTTC,CASMKRENDNEQFF
-,-,TRBV19,TRBJ2-7,TGTGCCACCCGACCGACTAAATACGAGCAGTACTTC,CATRPTKYEQYF
TRBD2,-,TRBV5-1,TRBJ2-5,TGCGCCAGCGGTCCAGGCGTAACTAGCGGGGGCTGGGAGACCCAGTACTTC,CASGPGVTSGGWETQYF
TRBD1,few,TRBV5-6,TRBJ2-5,TGTGCCAGCACACGACAGGGAAAGACCCAGTACTTC,CASTRQGKTQYF
-,few,TRBV12-5,TRBJ2-1,TGTGCTAGTGGTTTGGTAATTATGGGACTCGAAAGATATGAGCAGTTCTTC,CASGLVIMGLERYEQFF
-,-,TRBV4-1,TRBJ2-7,TGCGCCAGCAGCTTAAGGGTTCAGGGTGAGCAGTACTTC,CASSLRVQGEQYF
-,-,TRBV5-1,TRBJ2-5,TGCGCCAGCAGTGGGACCAACCAAGAGACCCAGTACTTC,CASSGTNQETQYF
-,-,TRBV6-4,TRBJ2-7,TGTGCCAGCAGTGAGGGGGGCGGGAGTTCCTACGAGCAGTACTTC,CASSEGGGSSYEQYF
-,-,TRBV5-1,TRBJ2-1,TGCGCCAGCAGCTTGGCCGGGGGCAATGAGCAGTTCTTC,CASSLAGGNEQFF
-,-,TRBV11-1,TRBJ1-1,TGTGCCAGCAGTAATAACAGGGCATGGGGGAGTGAAGCTTTCTTT,CASSNNRAWGSEAFF
-,-,TRBV5-6,TRBJ1-3,TGTGCCAGCAGCTTAATATCTGGAAACACCATATATTTT,CASSLISGNTIYF
-,medium-sized,TRBV2,TRBJ1-4,TGTGCCAGCAGTGAGATGGAAACCTCTAATGAAAAACTGTTTTTT,CASSEMETSNEKLFF
TRBD1,-,TRBV2,TRBJ2-5,TGTGCCAGCAGTGAAGCCAGGGGGCCGGAGGAGACCCAGTACTTC,CASSEARGPEETQYF